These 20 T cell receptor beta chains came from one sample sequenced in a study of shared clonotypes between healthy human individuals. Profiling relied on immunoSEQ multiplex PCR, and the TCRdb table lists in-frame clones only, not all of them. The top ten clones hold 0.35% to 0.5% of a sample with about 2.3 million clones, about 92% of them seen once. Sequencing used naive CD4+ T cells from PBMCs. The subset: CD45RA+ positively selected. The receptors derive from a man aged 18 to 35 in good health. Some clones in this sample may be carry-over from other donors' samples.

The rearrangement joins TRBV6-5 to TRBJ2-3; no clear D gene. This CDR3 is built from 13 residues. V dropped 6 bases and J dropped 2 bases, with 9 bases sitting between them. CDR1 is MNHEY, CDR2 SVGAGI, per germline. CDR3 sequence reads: CASRSPTTDTQYF. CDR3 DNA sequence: TGTGCCAGCAGGTCTCCTACCACAGATACGCAGTATTTT.

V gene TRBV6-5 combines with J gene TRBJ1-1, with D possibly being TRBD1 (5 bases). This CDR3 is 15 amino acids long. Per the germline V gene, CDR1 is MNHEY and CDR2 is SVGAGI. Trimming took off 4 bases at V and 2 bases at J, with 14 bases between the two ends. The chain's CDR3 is CASSLGGATNTEAFF. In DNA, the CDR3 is TGTGCCAGCAGTTTGGGGGGTGCAACAAACACTGAAGCTTTCTTT.

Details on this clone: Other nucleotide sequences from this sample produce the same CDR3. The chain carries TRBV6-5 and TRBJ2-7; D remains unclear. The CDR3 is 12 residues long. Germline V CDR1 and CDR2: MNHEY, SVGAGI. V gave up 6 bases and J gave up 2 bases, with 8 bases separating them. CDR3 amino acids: CASRASAYEQYF. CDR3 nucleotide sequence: TGTGCCAGCAGGGCTAGTGCCTACGAGCAGTACTTC.

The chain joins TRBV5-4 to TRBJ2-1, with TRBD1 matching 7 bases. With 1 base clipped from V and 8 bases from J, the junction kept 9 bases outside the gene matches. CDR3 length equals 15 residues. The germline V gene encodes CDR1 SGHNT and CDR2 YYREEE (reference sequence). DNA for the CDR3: TGTGCCAGCAGCTTGTTCCACAGGGGAAACGATGAGCAGTTCTTC. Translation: CASSLFHRGNDEQFF.

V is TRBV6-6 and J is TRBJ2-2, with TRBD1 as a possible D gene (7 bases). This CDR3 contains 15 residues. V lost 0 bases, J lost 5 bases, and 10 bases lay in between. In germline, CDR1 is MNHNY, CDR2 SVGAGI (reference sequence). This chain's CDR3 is CASSYSRGATGELFF. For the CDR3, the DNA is TGTGCCAGCAGTTACTCCAGGGGGGCTACCGGGGAGCTGTTTTTT.

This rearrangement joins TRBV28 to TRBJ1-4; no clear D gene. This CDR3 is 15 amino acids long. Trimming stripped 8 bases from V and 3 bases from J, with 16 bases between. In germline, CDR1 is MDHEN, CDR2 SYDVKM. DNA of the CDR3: TGTGCCAGCGCATTGACGGAGGTCCCTAATGAAAAACTGTTTTTT. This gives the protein CASALTEVPNEKLFF.

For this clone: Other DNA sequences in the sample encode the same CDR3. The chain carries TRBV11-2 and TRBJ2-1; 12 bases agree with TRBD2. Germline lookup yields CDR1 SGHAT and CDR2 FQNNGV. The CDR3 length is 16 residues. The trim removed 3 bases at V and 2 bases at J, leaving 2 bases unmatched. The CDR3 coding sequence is TGTGCCAGCAGCTTTAGACTAGCGGGAGCCTACAATGAGCAGTTCTTC. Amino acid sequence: CASSFRLAGAYNEQFF. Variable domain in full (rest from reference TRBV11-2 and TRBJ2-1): EAGVAQSPRYKIIEKRQSVAFWCNPISGHATLYWYQQILGQGPKLLIQFQNNGVVDDSQLPKDRFSAERLKGVDSTLKIQPAKLEDSAVYLCASSFRLAGAYNEQFFGPGTRLTVL.

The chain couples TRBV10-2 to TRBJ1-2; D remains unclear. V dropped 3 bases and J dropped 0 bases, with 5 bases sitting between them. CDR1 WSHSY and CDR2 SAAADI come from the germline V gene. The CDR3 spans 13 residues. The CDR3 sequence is CASSDGPNYGYTF. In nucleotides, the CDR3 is TGCGCCAGCAGTGACGGACCTAACTATGGCTACACCTTC.

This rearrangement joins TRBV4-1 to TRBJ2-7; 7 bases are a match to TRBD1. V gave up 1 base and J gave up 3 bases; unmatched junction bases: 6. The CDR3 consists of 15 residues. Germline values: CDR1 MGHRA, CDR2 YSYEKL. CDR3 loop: CASSQGTGTVYEQYF. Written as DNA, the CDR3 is TGCGCCAGCAGCCAAGGGACCGGGACAGTCTACGAGCAGTACTTC.

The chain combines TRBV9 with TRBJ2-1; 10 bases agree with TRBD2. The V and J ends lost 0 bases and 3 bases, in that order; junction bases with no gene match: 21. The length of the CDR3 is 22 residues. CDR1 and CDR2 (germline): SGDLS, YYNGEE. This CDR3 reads CASSVDGRGATRSSGGYNEQFF. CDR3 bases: TGTGCCAGCAGCGTAGACGGCCGAGGGGCAACTAGGTCTAGCGGGGGCTACAATGAGCAGTTCTTC.

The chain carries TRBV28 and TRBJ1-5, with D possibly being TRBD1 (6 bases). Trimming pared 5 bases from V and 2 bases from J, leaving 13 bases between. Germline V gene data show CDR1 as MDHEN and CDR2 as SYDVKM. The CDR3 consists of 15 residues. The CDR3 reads CASSPPRTGNQPQHF. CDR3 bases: TGTGCCAGCAGTCCCCCCCGGACAGGCAATCAGCCCCAGCATTTT.

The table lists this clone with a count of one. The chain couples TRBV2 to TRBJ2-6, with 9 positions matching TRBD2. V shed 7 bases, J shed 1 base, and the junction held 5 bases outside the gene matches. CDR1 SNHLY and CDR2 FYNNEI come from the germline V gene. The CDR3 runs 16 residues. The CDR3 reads CASKPGLASGANVLTF. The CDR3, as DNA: TGTGCCAGCAAGCCGGGACTAGCATCTGGGGCCAACGTCCTGACTTTC.

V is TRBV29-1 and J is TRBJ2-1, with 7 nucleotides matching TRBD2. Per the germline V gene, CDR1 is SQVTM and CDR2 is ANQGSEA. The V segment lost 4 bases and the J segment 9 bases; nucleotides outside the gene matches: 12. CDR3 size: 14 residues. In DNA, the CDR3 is TGCAGCGTTGGAGTCAGGACTAGAATGCGTGAGCAGTTCTTC. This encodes CSVGVRTRMREQFF.

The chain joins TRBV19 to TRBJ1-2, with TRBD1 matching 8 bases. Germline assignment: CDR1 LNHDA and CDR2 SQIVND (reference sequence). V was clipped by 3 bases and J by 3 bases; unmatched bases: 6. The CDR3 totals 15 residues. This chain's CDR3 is CASSIPRGHYYGYTF. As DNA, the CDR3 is TGTGCCAGTAGTATCCCCAGGGGGCATTACTATGGCTACACCTTC.

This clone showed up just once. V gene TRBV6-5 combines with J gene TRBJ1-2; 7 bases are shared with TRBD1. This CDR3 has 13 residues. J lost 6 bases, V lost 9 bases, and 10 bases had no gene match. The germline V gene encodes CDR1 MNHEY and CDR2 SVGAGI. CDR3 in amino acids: CASNNRGSNGYTF. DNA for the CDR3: TGTGCCAGTAACAACAGGGGATCGAATGGCTACACCTTC.

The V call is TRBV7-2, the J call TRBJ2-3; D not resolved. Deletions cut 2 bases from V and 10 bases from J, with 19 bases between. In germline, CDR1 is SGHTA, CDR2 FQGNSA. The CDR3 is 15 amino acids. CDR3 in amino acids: CASSLSRDRIAPQYF. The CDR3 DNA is TGTGCCAGCAGCTTATCCCGAGATAGGATAGCTCCGCAGTATTTT. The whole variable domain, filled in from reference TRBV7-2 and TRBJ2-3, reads GAGVSQSPSNKVTEKGKDVELRCDPISGHTALYWYRQSLGQGLEFLIYFQGNSAPDKSGLPSDRFSAERTGGSVSTLTIQRTQQEDSAVYLCASSLSRDRIAPQYFGPGTRLTVL.

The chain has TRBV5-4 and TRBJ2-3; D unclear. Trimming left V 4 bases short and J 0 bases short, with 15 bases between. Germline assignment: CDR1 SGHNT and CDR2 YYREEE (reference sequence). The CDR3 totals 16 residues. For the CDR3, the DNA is TGTGCCAGCAGCCCACAAGCAGATACTAGCACAGATACGCAGTATTTT. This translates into CASSPQADTSTDTQYF.

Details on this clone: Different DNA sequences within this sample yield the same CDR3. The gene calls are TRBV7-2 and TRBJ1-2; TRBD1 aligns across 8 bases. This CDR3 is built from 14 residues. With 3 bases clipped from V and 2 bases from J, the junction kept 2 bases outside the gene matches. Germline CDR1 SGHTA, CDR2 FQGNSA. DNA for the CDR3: TGTGCCAGCAGCTTGGACAGGGCGAACTATGGCTACACCTTC. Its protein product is CASSLDRANYGYTF.

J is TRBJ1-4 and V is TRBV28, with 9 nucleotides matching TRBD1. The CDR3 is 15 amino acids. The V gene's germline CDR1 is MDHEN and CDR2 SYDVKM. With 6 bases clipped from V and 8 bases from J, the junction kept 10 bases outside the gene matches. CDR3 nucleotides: TGTGCCAGCAGCTCCCCAGGGACAGGGTGGGAAAAACTGTTTTTT. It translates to CASSSPGTGWEKLFF.

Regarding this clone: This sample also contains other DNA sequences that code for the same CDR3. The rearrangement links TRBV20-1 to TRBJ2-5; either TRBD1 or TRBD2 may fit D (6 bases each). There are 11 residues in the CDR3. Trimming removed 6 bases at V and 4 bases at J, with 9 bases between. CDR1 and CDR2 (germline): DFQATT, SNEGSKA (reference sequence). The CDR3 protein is CSARGPETQYF. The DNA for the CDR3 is TGCAGTGCACGGGGGCCAGAGACCCAGTACTTC.